This record concerns one T cell receptor (beta chain) sequence. This sample is drawn from a study of blood T cell repertoires in COVID-19. At the level of the study: Sample material is recorded as cDNA or gDNA derived from T cells, B-cell-depleted T cells, or PBMCs.

Original data processing: Counts of nucleated cells, estimated from reference gene primer amplification, were obtained. The repertoire was sequenced with immunoSEQ multiplex PCR; TCRdb's copy has only in-frame clones and lacks some. The V and J calls and clone size are taken from that table; D and trimming were inferred from the DNA. Of tens of thousands of clones listed, around 80% are singletons. This TCR was sampled from a man of 80 years or more with active or convalescent COVID-19. The sequenced material came from peripheral blood.

The DNA of the CDR3 is TGTGCCAGCAGTTACCGGACAGGGGGAAGAGATGAGCAGTTCTTC. Residues: CASSYRTGGRDEQFF. The V and J genes are TRBV27 and TRBJ2-1; TRBD1 matches at 10 bases. Germline V gives CDR1 MNHEY, CDR2 SMNVEV (reference sequence). Germline trimming cut 4 bases from V and 8 bases from J; bases unmatched to any gene: 8. The CDR3 has 15 residues.